This TCR beta chain comes out of a study of shared clonotypes between healthy human individuals. Repertoires were generated with immunoSEQ multiplex PCR, while TCRdb's copy carries only in-frame clones and drops some. The table has 900,000 to 1,200,000 clones, around 78% seen once. About this clone itself: Other DNA sequences in this specimen translate into the identical CDR3.

V was shortened by 0 bases and J by 1 base, with 1 base between the two germline ends. Germline CDR1 SGHDN, CDR2 FVKESK. The CDR3 sequence is 13 residues long. V usage is TRBV14 and J usage is TRBJ1-5; D unclear. Material for sequencing was memory CD4+ T cells from PBMCs. Subset described: CD45RA-negative fraction. The sequence was obtained from a man between 18 and 35 years old in good health. Some clones in this sample may be carry-over from other donors' samples. The CDR3 DNA reads as TGTGCCAGCAGCCAAGACAGCAATCAGCCCCAGCATTTT. Protein product: CASSQDSNQPQHF.